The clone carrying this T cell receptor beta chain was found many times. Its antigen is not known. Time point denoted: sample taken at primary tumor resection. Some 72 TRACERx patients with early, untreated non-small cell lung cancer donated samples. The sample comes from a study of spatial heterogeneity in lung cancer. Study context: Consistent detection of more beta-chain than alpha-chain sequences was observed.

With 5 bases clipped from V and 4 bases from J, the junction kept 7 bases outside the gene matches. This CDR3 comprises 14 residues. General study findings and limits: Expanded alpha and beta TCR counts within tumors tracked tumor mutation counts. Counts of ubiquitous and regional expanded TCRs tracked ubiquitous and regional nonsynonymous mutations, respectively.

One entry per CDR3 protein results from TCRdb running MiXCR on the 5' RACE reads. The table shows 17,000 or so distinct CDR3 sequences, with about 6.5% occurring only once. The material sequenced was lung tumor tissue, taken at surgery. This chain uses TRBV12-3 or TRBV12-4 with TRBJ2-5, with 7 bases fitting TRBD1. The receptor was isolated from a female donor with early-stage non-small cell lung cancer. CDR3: CASSRRQGLETQYF. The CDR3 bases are TGTGCCAGCAGTCGCAGACAGGGTTTAGAGACCCAGTACTTC.